The rows below give T cell receptor beta chains drawn from one sample of a study of shared clonotypes between healthy human individuals. Here immunoSEQ multiplex PCR was the method, and the copy in TCRdb shows in-frame clones only, minus some. The top ten clones hold 1.2% of a sample with nearly 2 million clones, about 95% of them seen once. The sample was naive CD8+ T cells sorted from blood. The receptors stem from a man between 18 and 29 years old in good health. The CDR3 runs from the conserved cysteine through the conserved F or W. The D gene is left open where the match is weak. For some rows the clone size is stated as once, few or many, or as a class when expanded; others skip it.

CDR3nt: TGTGCCAGTCTACCCGGACAGTATAGCAATCAGCCCCAGCATTTT
CDR3aa: CASLPGQYSNQPQHF
j_gene: TRBJ1-5
abundance: NA
v_gene: TRBV19
d_gene: NA

CDR3nt: TGTGCCAGCACAAATTCTCAAGGATGGACTGAAGCTTTCTTT
CDR3aa: CASTNSQGWTEAFF
j_gene: TRBJ1-1
abundance: NA
v_gene: TRBV6-5
d_gene: NA

CDR3nt: TGTGCCATCAGTGAGTCAGGGACAGCGAACACTGAAGCTTTCTTT
CDR3aa: CAISESGTANTEAFF
j_gene: TRBJ1-1
abundance: NA
v_gene: TRBV10-3
d_gene: TRBD1

CDR3nt: TGTGCCAGCAGCTTGGGGTGGGGTAACACTGAAGCTTTCTTT
CDR3aa: CASSLGWGNTEAFF
j_gene: TRBJ1-1
abundance: NA
v_gene: TRBV5-5
d_gene: NA

CDR3nt: TGCGCCAGCAGTGAATGGACTAGCGGGAACTACGAGCAGTACTTC
CDR3aa: CASSEWTSGNYEQYF
j_gene: TRBJ2-7
abundance: NA
v_gene: TRBV10-2
d_gene: TRBD2

CDR3nt: TGTGCCAGTAGTTTTGACAAGAACACTGAAGCTTTCTTT
CDR3aa: CASSFDKNTEAFF
j_gene: TRBJ1-1
abundance: NA
v_gene: TRBV19
d_gene: NA

CDR3nt: TGTGCCAGCAGTTTCTTAGGGCCGAACTATGGCTACACCTTC
CDR3aa: CASSFLGPNYGYTF
j_gene: TRBJ1-2
abundance: NA
v_gene: TRBV27
d_gene: NA

CDR3nt: TGTGCCACCAGCAGAGATCGCTCGGACAGCCCTAATCAGCCCCAGCATTTT
CDR3aa: CATSRDRSDSPNQPQHF
j_gene: TRBJ1-5
abundance: NA
v_gene: TRBV15
d_gene: NA

CDR3nt: TGTGCCAGCAGCTTGTTGCAGGGGGAAAATTCACCCCTCCACTTT
CDR3aa: CASSLLQGENSPLHF
j_gene: TRBJ1-6
abundance: few
v_gene: TRBV5-8
d_gene: TRBD1

CDR3nt: TGTGCCTGGAGTAGCCAGGGGTATCAGCCCCAGCATTTT
CDR3aa: CAWSSQGYQPQHF
j_gene: TRBJ1-5
abundance: NA
v_gene: TRBV30
d_gene: NA

CDR3nt: TGTGCCAGCAGTCCTCAGCTCGGGACTCGGAGACGCACAGATACGCAGTATTTT
CDR3aa: CASSPQLGTRRRTDTQYF
j_gene: TRBJ2-3
abundance: NA
v_gene: TRBV28
d_gene: NA

CDR3nt: TGTGCCAGCAGCGGATCGACAGGATTAGGTTTGGGCACTGAAGCTTTCTTT
CDR3aa: CASSGSTGLGLGTEAFF
j_gene: TRBJ1-1
abundance: NA
v_gene: TRBV9
d_gene: NA

CDR3nt: TGTGCCAGCAGTCTGGGGCGGGGAAGCGAACCTTACAATGAGCAGTTCTTC
CDR3aa: CASSLGRGSEPYNEQFF
j_gene: TRBJ2-1
abundance: NA
v_gene: TRBV25-1
d_gene: NA

CDR3nt: TGTGCCTGGACGACGGATTCAGAGACCCAGTACTTC
CDR3aa: CAWTTDSETQYF
j_gene: TRBJ2-5
abundance: NA
v_gene: TRBV30
d_gene: NA

CDR3nt: TGTGCCAGCAGTTCGGGACTAGCGGGAATGACAGATACGCAGTATTTT
CDR3aa: CASSSGLAGMTDTQYF
j_gene: TRBJ2-3
abundance: once
v_gene: TRBV6-5
d_gene: TRBD2

CDR3nt: TGTGCCAGTAGTATGACAGGGGTCCCCTACGAGCAGTACTTC
CDR3aa: CASSMTGVPYEQYF
j_gene: TRBJ2-7
abundance: NA
v_gene: TRBV19
d_gene: TRBD1